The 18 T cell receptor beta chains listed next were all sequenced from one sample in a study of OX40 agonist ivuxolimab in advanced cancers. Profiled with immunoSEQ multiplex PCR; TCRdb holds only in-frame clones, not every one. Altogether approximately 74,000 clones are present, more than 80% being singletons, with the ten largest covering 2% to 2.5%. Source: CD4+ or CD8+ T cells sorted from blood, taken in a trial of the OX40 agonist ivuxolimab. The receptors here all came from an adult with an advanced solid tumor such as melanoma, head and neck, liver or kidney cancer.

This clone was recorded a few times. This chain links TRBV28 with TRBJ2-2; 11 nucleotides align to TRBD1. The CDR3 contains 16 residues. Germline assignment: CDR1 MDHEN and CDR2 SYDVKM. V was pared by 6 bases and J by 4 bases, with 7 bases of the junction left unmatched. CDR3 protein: CASSQDRGPGTGELFF. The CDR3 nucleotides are TGTGCCAGCAGCCAGGACAGGGGGCCGGGCACCGGGGAGCTGTTTTTT.

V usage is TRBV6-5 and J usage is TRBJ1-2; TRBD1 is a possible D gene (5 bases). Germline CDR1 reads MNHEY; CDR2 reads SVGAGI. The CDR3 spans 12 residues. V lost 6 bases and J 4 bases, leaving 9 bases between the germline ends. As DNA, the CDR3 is TGTGCCAGCAGGAGACAGTTCTATGGCTACACCTTC. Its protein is CASRRQFYGYTF.

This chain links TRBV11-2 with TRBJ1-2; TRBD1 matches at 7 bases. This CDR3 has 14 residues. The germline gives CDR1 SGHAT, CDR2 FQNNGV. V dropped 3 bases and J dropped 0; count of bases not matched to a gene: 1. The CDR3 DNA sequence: TGTGCCAGCAGCTTCGACAGGGCTAACTATGGCTACACCTTC. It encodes CASSFDRANYGYTF.

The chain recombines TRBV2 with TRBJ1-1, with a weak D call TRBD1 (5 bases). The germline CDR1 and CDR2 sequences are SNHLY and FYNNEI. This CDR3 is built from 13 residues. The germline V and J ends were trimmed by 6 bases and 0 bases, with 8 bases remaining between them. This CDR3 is CASRQVMNTEAFF. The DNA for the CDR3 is TGTGCCAGCAGACAGGTGATGAACACTGAAGCTTTCTTT.

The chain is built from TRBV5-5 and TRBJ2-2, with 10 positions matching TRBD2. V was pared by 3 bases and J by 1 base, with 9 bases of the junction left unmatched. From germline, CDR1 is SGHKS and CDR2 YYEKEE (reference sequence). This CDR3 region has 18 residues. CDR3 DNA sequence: TGTGCCAGCAGCTCGTACACACTAGCGGGGAGGAACACCGGGGAGCTGTTTTTT. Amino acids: CASSSYTLAGRNTGELFF.

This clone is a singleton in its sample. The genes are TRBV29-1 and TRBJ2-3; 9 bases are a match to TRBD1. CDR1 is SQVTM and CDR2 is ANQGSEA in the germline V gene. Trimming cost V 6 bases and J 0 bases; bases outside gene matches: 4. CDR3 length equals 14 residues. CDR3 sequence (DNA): TGCAGCGTCACCGGGACAGGGAGCACAGATACGCAGTATTTT. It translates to CSVTGTGSTDTQYF.

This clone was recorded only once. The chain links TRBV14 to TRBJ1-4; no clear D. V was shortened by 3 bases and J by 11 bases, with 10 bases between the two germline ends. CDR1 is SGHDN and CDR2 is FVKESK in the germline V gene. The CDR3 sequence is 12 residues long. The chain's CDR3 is CASSQQASKLFF. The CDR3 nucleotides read TGTGCCAGCAGCCAGCAGGCCTCTAAACTGTTTTTT.

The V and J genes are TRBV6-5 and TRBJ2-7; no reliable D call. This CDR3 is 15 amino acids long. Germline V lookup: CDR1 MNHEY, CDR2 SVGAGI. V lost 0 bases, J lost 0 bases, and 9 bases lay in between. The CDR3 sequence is CASSYSFSFSYEQYF. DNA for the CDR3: TGTGCCAGCAGTTACTCGTTCAGTTTCTCCTACGAGCAGTACTTC.

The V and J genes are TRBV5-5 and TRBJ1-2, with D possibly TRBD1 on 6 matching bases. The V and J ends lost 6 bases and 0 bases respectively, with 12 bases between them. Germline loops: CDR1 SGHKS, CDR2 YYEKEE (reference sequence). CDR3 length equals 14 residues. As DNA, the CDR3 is TGTGCCAGCACCCGACAGGCCTCTAACTATGGCTACACCTTC. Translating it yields CASTRQASNYGYTF.

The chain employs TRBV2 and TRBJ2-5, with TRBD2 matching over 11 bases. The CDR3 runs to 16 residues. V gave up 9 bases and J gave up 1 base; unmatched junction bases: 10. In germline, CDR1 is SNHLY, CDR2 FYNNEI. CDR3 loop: CARHKLAGGAQETQYF. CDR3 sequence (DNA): TGTGCCAGACATAAATTAGCGGGGGGGGCCCAAGAGACCCAGTACTTC.

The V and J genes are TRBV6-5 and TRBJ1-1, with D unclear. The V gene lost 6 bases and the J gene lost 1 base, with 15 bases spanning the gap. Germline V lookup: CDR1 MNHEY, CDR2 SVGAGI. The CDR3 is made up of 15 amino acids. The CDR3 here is CASSGTHLRNTEAFF. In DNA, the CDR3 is TGTGCCAGCAGCGGCACGCACTTACGGAACACTGAAGCTTTCTTT.

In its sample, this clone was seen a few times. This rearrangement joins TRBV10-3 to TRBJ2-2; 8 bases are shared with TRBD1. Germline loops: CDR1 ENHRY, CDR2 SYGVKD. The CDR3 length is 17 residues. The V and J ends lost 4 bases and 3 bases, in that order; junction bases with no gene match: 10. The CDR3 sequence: CAISGQGAREYTGELFF. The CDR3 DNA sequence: TGTGCCATCAGTGGCCAGGGGGCGCGTGAGTACACCGGGGAGCTGTTTTTT.

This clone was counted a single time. The CDR3 sequence: CASSEGVYEQYF. The CDR3 DNA reads TGTGCCAGCAGCGAGGGGGTCTACGAGCAGTACTTC. The rearrangement joins TRBV7-9 to TRBJ2-7; D is perhaps TRBD1 (6 bases). This CDR3 region has 12 residues. V lost 5 bases to trimming and J lost 3 bases, with 8 bases between them. Germline values: CDR1 SEHNR, CDR2 FQNEAQ (reference sequence).

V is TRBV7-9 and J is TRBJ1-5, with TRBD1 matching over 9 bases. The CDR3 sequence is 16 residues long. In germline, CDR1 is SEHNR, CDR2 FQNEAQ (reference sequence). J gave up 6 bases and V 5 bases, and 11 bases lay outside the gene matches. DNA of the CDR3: TGTGCCAGCAGCCAAGATGGCGGGACAGGGAGTCAGCCCCAGCATTTT. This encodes CASSQDGGTGSQPQHF.

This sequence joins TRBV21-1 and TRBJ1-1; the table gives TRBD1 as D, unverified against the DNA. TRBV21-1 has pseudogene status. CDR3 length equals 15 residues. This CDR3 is CASSKETGVNTEAFF. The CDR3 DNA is TGTGCCAGCAGCAAAGAAACAGGGGTGAACACTGAAGCTTTCTTT.

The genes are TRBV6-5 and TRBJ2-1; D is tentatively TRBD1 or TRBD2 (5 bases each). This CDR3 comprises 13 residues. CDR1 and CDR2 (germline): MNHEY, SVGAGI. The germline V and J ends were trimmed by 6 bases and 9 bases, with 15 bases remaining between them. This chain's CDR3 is CASRGPLWSEQFF. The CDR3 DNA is TGTGCCAGCAGGGGACCTCTTTGGAGTGAGCAGTTCTTC.

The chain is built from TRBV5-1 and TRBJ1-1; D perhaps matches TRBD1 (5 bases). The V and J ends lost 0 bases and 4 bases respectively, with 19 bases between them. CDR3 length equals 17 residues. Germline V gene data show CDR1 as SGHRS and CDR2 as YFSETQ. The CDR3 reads CASSLALRRGGGTEAFF. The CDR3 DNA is TGCGCCAGCAGCTTGGCCCTCCGAAGGGGCGGAGGCACTGAAGCTTTCTTT.

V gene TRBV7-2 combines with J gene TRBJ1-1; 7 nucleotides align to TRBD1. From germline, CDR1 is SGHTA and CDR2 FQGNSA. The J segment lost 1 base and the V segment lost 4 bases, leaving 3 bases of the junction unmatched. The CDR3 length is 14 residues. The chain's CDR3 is CASSSPGGNTEAFF. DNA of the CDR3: TGTGCCAGCAGCTCCCCAGGGGGGAACACTGAAGCTTTCTTT.